These T cell receptor beta chains were read from a single sample in a study of glioma-infiltrating T cells after dendritic cell vaccination. Clones were read by immunoSEQ multiplex PCR, and TCRdb kept only the in-frame ones, dropping some. The sample comprises around 60,000 clones, under 90% of which are singletons, and about 8.3% rests with the top ten. Sequencing was performed on blood, taken after dendritic cell vaccination. The receptors were sampled from a human donor with glioblastoma. Each CDR3 is given with its conserved first and last residue. Each record gives: CDR3 protein, CDR3 DNA, clone size, D gene, J gene, V gene. D genes are given only for firm matches. Size values are once, few and many counts, or a class for expanded clones, and some rows have none.

CDR3: CASSPAAGLMGNSPLHF
DNA: TGCGCCAGCAGCCCGGCGGCGGGGCTCATGGGGAATTCACCCCTCCACTTT
size: .
D: .
J: TRBJ1-6
V: TRBV5-1

CDR3: CASSLVGGFPYNEQFF
DNA: TGTGCCAGCAGCTTAGTGGGGGGATTCCCCTACAATGAGCAGTTCTTC
size: .
D: .
J: TRBJ2-1
V: TRBV7-8

CDR3: CATLVWGTGDRSGNTIYF
DNA: TGTGCCACCCTAGTTTGGGGGACAGGGGACCGCTCTGGAAACACCATATATTTT
size: .
D: TRBD1
J: TRBJ1-3
V: TRBV28

CDR3: CASSFLGTSGGTEQFF
DNA: TGCGCCAGCAGCTTTTTAGGGACTAGCGGGGGAACTGAGCAGTTCTTC
size: .
D: TRBD2
J: TRBJ2-1
V: TRBV5-1

CDR3: CASQRGRDSGNTIYF
DNA: TGTGCCAGCCAAAGAGGACGGGACTCTGGAAACACCATATATTTT
size: .
D: .
J: TRBJ1-3
V: TRBV4-2

CDR3: CASAELAGTVDTQYF
DNA: TGTGCCAGCGCAGAACTAGCGGGGACTGTAGATACGCAGTATTTT
size: .
D: TRBD2
J: TRBJ2-3
V: TRBV6-5

CDR3: CAADRSLSGGSQYF
DNA: TGTGCCGCGGACAGGTCCCTCTCCGGTGGGTCCCAGTACTTC
size: .
D: TRBD1
J: TRBJ2-5
V: TRBV6-6

CDR3: CASSQGDTQYF
DNA: TGTGCCAGCAGTCAGGGCGATACGCAGTATTTT
size: .
D: .
J: TRBJ2-3
V: TRBV6-1

CDR3: CASSQCLRGLSYEQYF
DNA: TGCGCCAGCAGTCAATGTCTGAGGGGGCTTTCCTACGAGCAGTACTTC
size: .
D: TRBD1
J: TRBJ2-7
V: TRBV23-1

CDR3: CASSLISASQETQYF
DNA: TGTGCCAGCAGCTTAATCTCGGCTAGCCAAGAGACCCAGTACTTC
size: once
D: .
J: TRBJ2-5
V: TRBV7-2

CDR3: CASSQVRVDTQYF
DNA: TGCGCCAGCAGCCAAGTGAGAGTTGATACGCAGTATTTT
size: .
D: .
J: TRBJ2-3
V: TRBV4-3

CDR3: CSVEAGGGTGELFF
DNA: TGCAGCGTTGAAGCCGGGGGGGGCACCGGGGAGCTGTTTTTT
size: .
D: TRBD2
J: TRBJ2-2
V: TRBV29-1

CDR3: CASRPHPSGDSTDTQYF
DNA: TGTGCAAGTCGCCCACACCCCAGCGGGGATAGCACAGATACGCAGTATTTT
size: once
D: .
J: TRBJ2-3
V: TRBV12-2

CDR3: CASSLSGGTYNEQFF
DNA: TGTGCCAGCAGCCTTAGCGGGGGGACGTATAATGAGCAGTTCTTC
size: .
D: TRBD2
J: TRBJ2-1
V: TRBV4-2

CDR3: CASRLSGGAPNEQFF
DNA: TGTGCCAGCAGATTGAGCGGGGGGGCCCCCAATGAGCAGTTCTTC
size: .
D: TRBD2
J: TRBJ2-1
V: TRBV11-2

CDR3: CASSGTKLKVRSAEAFF
DNA: TGTGCCTCGAGCGGCACAAAACTTAAGGTGCGGAGCGCTGAAGCTTTCTTT
size: once
D: .
J: TRBJ1-1
V: TRBV19

CDR3: CASSLKGGDEQFF
DNA: TGTGCCAGCAGCTTAAAAGGGGGCGATGAGCAGTTCTTC
size: .
D: TRBD1
J: TRBJ2-1
V: TRBV13

CDR3: CASSRSGPSWQYF
DNA: TGTGCCAGCAGCCGCTCAGGTCCGTCCTGGCAGTATTTT
size: .
D: .
J: TRBJ2-3
V: TRBV6-6

CDR3: CASSFGRQETQYF
DNA: TGTGCCAGCAGCTTTGGGAGGCAAGAGACCCAGTACTTC
size: .
D: .
J: TRBJ2-5
V: TRBV7-2

CDR3: CASRAAGYSYEQYF
DNA: TGTGCCAGCAGAGCAGCGGGGTACAGCTACGAGCAGTACTTC
size: .
D: TRBD2
J: TRBJ2-7
V: TRBV6-5

CDR3: CASSREGGGRRDTQYF
DNA: TGTGCCAGCAGCCGGGAGGGGGGGGGCCGCAGGGATACGCAGTATTTT
size: once
D: TRBD2
J: TRBJ2-3
V: TRBV5-6

CDR3: CASSQVPISQGYEQYF
DNA: TGTGCCAGCAGCCAAGTCCCAATCTCCCAGGGGTACGAGCAGTACTTC
size: .
D: .
J: TRBJ2-7
V: TRBV4-2

CDR3: CASRYIRGARNEQFF
DNA: TGTGCCAGCAGATACATTCGGGGGGCCCGGAATGAGCAGTTCTTC
size: .
D: .
J: TRBJ2-1
V: TRBV11-2

CDR3: CAISTNRGRVNSPLHF
DNA: TGTGCCATCAGTACCAACAGGGGGCGCGTTAATTCCCCCCTCCACTTT
size: .
D: TRBD1
J: TRBJ1-6
V: TRBV10-3

CDR3: CASSRGGLTGELFF
DNA: TGTGCCAGCAGCCGGGGGGGCCTCACCGGGGAGCTGTTTTTT
size: .
D: .
J: TRBJ2-2
V: TRBV4-2

CDR3: CASSGAQETQYF
DNA: TGTGCCAGCAGCGGGGCCCAAGAGACCCAGTACTTC
size: .
D: .
J: TRBJ2-5
V: TRBV9

CDR3: CASSSLAGGKYEQYF
DNA: TGTGCCAGCAGCTCTCTAGCGGGGGGGAAATACGAGCAGTACTTC
size: .
D: TRBD2
J: TRBJ2-7
V: TRBV4-2

CDR3: CASSFRGPGDYGYTF
DNA: TGTGCCAGCAGTTTCCGGGGCCCAGGGGACTATGGCTACACCTTC
size: once
D: .
J: TRBJ1-2
V: TRBV27

CDR3: CASSLATGSGNTIYF
DNA: TGTGCCAGCAGCTTAGCTACAGGCTCTGGAAACACCATATATTTT
size: .
D: .
J: TRBJ1-3
V: TRBV7-9

CDR3: CASSTGQPGTGELFF
DNA: TGTGCCAGCAGCACCGGACAGCCCGGGACCGGGGAGCTGTTTTTT
size: once
D: .
J: TRBJ2-2
V: TRBV7-3

CDR3: CASSLGSLAGGETQYF
DNA: TGTGCCAGCAGCTTGGGGTCGCTAGCGGGTGGAGAGACCCAGTACTTC
size: .
D: TRBD2
J: TRBJ2-5
V: TRBV5-8

CDR3: CASSQSKGAWVVTEAFF
DNA: TGTGCCAGCAGCCAATCGAAGGGGGCGTGGGTGGTCACTGAAGCTTTCTTT
size: few
D: TRBD1
J: TRBJ1-1
V: TRBV16

CDR3: CASSRTASLSTDTQYF
DNA: TGTGCCAGCAGTCGGACAGCCAGCTTGAGCACAGATACGCAGTATTTT
size: once
D: .
J: TRBJ2-3
V: TRBV7-3

CDR3: CASSAGLAGYNEQFF
DNA: TGTGCCAGCAGCGCCGGACTAGCGGGGTACAATGAGCAGTTCTTC
size: once
D: TRBD2
J: TRBJ2-1
V: TRBV9

CDR3: CASSLFGRWTSGVNEQFF
DNA: TGTGCCAGCAGTTTATTCGGTCGGTGGACTAGCGGGGTTAATGAGCAGTTCTTC
size: .
D: TRBD2
J: TRBJ2-1
V: TRBV28

CDR3: CASSQDQVEKLFF
DNA: TGCGCCAGCAGCCAAGATCAGGTTGAAAAACTGTTTTTT
size: .
D: .
J: TRBJ1-4
V: TRBV4-3

CDR3: CASKTGFRTDTQYF
DNA: TGTGCCAGCAAAACAGGGTTTCGAACAGATACGCAGTATTTT
size: .
D: .
J: TRBJ2-3
V: TRBV21-1

CDR3: CASSLLAGVVGGIQYF
DNA: TGCGCCAGCAGCCTCCTAGCGGGGGTGGTGGGTGGCATTCAGTACTTC
size: .
D: TRBD2
J: TRBJ2-4
V: TRBV4-1

CDR3: CASRGQGEADTQYF
DNA: TGTGCCAGCAGGGGACAGGGGGAGGCAGATACGCAGTATTTT
size: few
D: TRBD1
J: TRBJ2-3
V: TRBV2

CDR3: CAWEQGGYGYTF
DNA: TGTGCCTGGGAGCAGGGGGGCTATGGCTACACCTTC
size: .
D: TRBD1
J: TRBJ1-2
V: TRBV30

CDR3: CASSRTASSYEQYF
DNA: TGTGCCAGCAGCCGGACAGCGAGCTCCTACGAGCAGTACTTC
size: .
D: .
J: TRBJ2-7
V: TRBV6-5

CDR3: CAWSVVPRSSGNTIYF
DNA: TGTGCCTGGAGTGTAGTCCCTAGGAGCTCTGGAAACACCATATATTTT
size: .
D: .
J: TRBJ1-3
V: TRBV30

CDR3: CASSETGLETQYF
DNA: TGTGCCAGTAGTGAGACAGGGTTAGAGACCCAGTACTTC
size: .
D: TRBD1
J: TRBJ2-5
V: TRBV19

CDR3: CASSPPGAGQYF
DNA: TGTGCCAGCAGCCCACCCGGTGCAGGGCAGTACTTC
size: .
D: .
J: TRBJ2-7
V: TRBV28

CDR3: CASSQGTGGGNSPLHF
DNA: TGCGCCAGCAGCCAAGGGACAGGGGGCGGGAATTCACCCCTCCACTTT
size: .
D: TRBD1
J: TRBJ1-6
V: TRBV4-3

CDR3: CSVSGGINYGYTF
DNA: TGCAGCGTCAGTGGAGGAATAAACTATGGCTACACCTTC
size: .
D: .
J: TRBJ1-2
V: TRBV29-1